The source of this T cell receptor beta chain is a study of T cell responses to AZD1222 COVID-19 vaccine (dated by TCRdb to the early 2020s). About the study as a whole: A total of 233 trial participants underwent TCR sequencing, of whom some 210 received two doses of AZD1222 and about 25 received two doses of the MenACWY control vaccine. Trial participants were enrolled by age into subgroups of 18-55, 56-69 and 70-plus years, and about 150, 27 and 61 TCR-sequenced participants, respectively, were included in these subgroups.

This sample's time point label indicates: about 28 days (+/-7) after the second vaccine dose. AZD1222 recipients whose second dose came at about 4 weeks and those whose second dose came at about 12 weeks were combined into one group, since spike-specific TCR depth and breadth did not differ between the two schedules. The vaccinee samples were drawn from two UK trials, COV001 and COV002, one of which was a single-blind randomized controlled phase 2/3 trial testing AZD1222 (ChAdOx1 nCoV-19) in healthy adults. Trial participant PBMC samples were collected at day 0 and day 28 after the second dose for TCRbeta chain sequencing. About this clone: Its cognate antigen has yet to be identified. No per-base quality is available; no much larger clone lies one base away. Other DNA sequences in the same sample also yield this CDR3.

The CDR3 regions of human TCRbeta chains were analyzed by immunosequencing. In the source study's methods: Repertoire TCRs were matched against a reference library of SARS-CoV-2-specific TCRs generated with the MIRA antigen-specificity platform. Breadth meant the fraction of unique TCRs that were SARS-CoV-2-associated, whereas depth meant the fraction of total T cells that were SARS-CoV-2-associated. Using the MIRA data, every spike-specific TCR was mapped to the spike region that the TCR reacted to and assigned to either a CD4 or a CD8 class. Log10-transformed breadth and depth values were compared by one-way ANOVA with Sidak's multiple comparisons tests. TCRdb mirrors the immuneACCESS table, restricted to in-frame sequences. Some clones are absent from its copies; in checked studies, under half trace to an unresolved V gene, and the reason for the others is unknown. The D gene and trimming were derived from the DNA, and the V and J assignments and clone size from that table. Here the sample has approximately 150,000 clones; around 85% occur a single time. Approximately 1% of the sample belongs to the ten largest clones.

Study-wide findings and limitations: The 56-69-year group was small, and its depth increase did not reach significance, likely because of low power. The vaccine-associated CD4 TCRs covered the entire spike protein, and the dominant responses fell in regions 160-218 and 743-854. A significant rise in spike-specific TCR breadth and depth was observed after two AZD1222 doses relative to day 0 and relative to MenACWY recipients. Conclusions about previously exposed vaccinees are limited, since just five or six AZD1222 recipients were seropositive for SARS-CoV-2 at baseline. Reportedly, almost half of the unique spike-specific TCRs recognized epitopes lying outside the regions that are mutated in the B.1.351 and B.1.1.7 variants. Because no day 14 peak-response samples were available, the repertoires could be characterized only after the peak T cell response. Most participants were white British and females outnumbered males, and the authors suggested that clonal diversity may have been underestimated.

Relative to germline, V is 6 bases shorter and J is 5 bases shorter, with 13 bases between their ends. Taken from the germline V gene, the CDR1 and CDR2 loops are SNHLY and FYNNEI. The CDR3 spans 13 residues, from the cysteine through the phenylalanine. Only the CDR3 portion is preserved as DNA: 39 bases, with reading frame beginning at the first base. The TCR sequence derives from an adult who received the AZD1222 COVID-19 vaccine. This receptor chain uses TRBV2 and TRBJ2-5, with the D gene tentatively TRBD1 or TRBD2, based on 7 matching bases in each. Specimen: peripheral blood, collected 28 days after the second AZD1222 dose. The CDR3 reads CASRYRGGETQYF. The DNA sequence is given as TGTGCCAGCAGATACAGGGGAGGGGAGACCCAGTACTTC.